The sequence of this TCR beta chain was determined in a study of T cell changes during pregnancy in multiple sclerosis. V shed 0 bases and J shed 4 bases, with 12 bases lying between them. CDR1 is MNHEY, CDR2 SVGAGI, per germline. This CDR3 contains 15 residues. Sequencing was performed with immunoSEQ multiplex PCR; in TCRdb, only in-frame clones are kept and a portion is missing. The data show roughly 89,000 clones, roughly 93% seen once. The receptor's source is a female donor with multiple sclerosis, enrolled in a pregnancy study. J is TRBJ1-1 and V is TRBV6-5, with D hard to call. The sequencing used peripheral blood, collected in the third trimester of pregnancy. DNA of the CDR3: TGTGCCAGCAGTTACTCGATCCTGACTTCCACTGAAGCTTTCTTT. Translating gives CASSYSILTSTEAFF.